A selection of T cell receptor beta chains follows, all from one sample in a study of cytotoxic CD8 clonotypes in ibrutinib-treated CLL. TCRdb's copy holds only in-frame clones and misses some; the assay was immunoSEQ multiplex PCR. The sample holds about 130,000 clones, roughly 83% seen once. The sample consisted of PBMCs, taken after 12 months of ibrutinib treatment. These receptors all stem from a human donor with chronic lymphocytic leukemia. Both conserved end residues are part of each CDR3. Fields, in order: V gene, J gene, D gene, clone size, CDR3 DNA, CDR3 protein. D genes are given only for firm matches. Rows give clone size only sometimes, using once, few, many, or a class for an expanded clone.

>TRBV7-9|TRBJ2-1|NA|NA
TGTGCCAGCAGCTTAGCGGCAGCTAGTAGTTACAATGAGCAGTTCTTC
CASSLAAASSYNEQFF
>TRBV2|TRBJ2-7|NA|NA
TGTGCCAGCTCCCCAAAGTCCTTATTAAACTTC
CASSPKSLLNF
>TRBV27|TRBJ1-5|NA|NA
TGTGCCAGCAGTACGTCACCAAATCAGCCCCAGCATTTT
CASSTSPNQPQHF
>TRBV27|TRBJ2-1|TRBD2|NA
TGTGCCAGCAGTTTAGGTTTTCACGGACTAGCAAACATCAATGAGCAGTTCTTC
CASSLGFHGLANINEQFF
>TRBV11-2|TRBJ2-1|TRBD2|NA
TGTGCCAGCAGCTTAGTCGCGGGAGCAACCTACAATGAGCAGTTCTTC
CASSLVAGATYNEQFF
>TRBV7-2|TRBJ2-2|TRBD2|NA
TGTGCCAGCAGCTTGAATAGCGGGCATATCACCGGGGAGCTGTTTTTT
CASSLNSGHITGELFF
>TRBV7-2|TRBJ1-1|NA|NA
TGTGCCAGCAGCACTTTTTCGACAGGAAAGGCTTTCTTT
CASSTFSTGKAFF
>TRBV5-1|TRBJ2-1|TRBD2|NA
TGCGCCAGCAGCTTGGGGGGACTAGCGGTCAACAATGAGCAGTTCTTC
CASSLGGLAVNNEQFF
>TRBV5-4|TRBJ1-4|TRBD1|NA
TGTGCCAGCAGCCTACGGACAGGGGGCGATGAAAAACTGTTTTTT
CASSLRTGGDEKLFF
>TRBV11-2|TRBJ2-5|NA|once
TGTGCCAGCAGCTTAGGTCTCCACCAAGAGACCCAGTACTTC
CASSLGLHQETQYF
>TRBV19|TRBJ1-5|NA|few
TGTGCCAGTAGTAGAACCAATCAGCCCCAGCATTTT
CASSRTNQPQHF
>TRBV6-1|TRBJ2-7|NA|NA
TGTGCCAGCATGGGACATGAGGACTACGAGCAGTACTTC
CASMGHEDYEQYF
>TRBV9|TRBJ2-7|TRBD1|NA
TGTGCCAGCAGCGGCCGGGACAGCGACTCCTACGAGCAGTACTTC
CASSGRDSDSYEQYF
>TRBV6-6|TRBJ1-5|NA|NA
TGTGCCAGCACCCAGGGAATGATCCTCGGCAATCAGCCCCAGCATTTT
CASTQGMILGNQPQHF
>TRBV2|TRBJ1-3|NA|NA
TGTGCCAGCAGTGGTACCAGGGGCTCAGGGTATTTT
CASSGTRGSGYF
>TRBV7-2|TRBJ2-7|NA|NA
TGTGCCAGCAGCTTGACGGGCGCCTCCTACGAGCAGTACTTC
CASSLTGASYEQYF
>TRBV11-2|TRBJ2-1|TRBD2|NA
TGTGCCAGCAGTTTTAGGGGGCTAGCGGGAGGGATTACCTACAATGAGCAGTTCTTC
CASSFRGLAGGITYNEQFF
>TRBV19|TRBJ1-2|NA|NA
TGTGCCAGTAGTATCGACGTTTTTGTGGGGTACTATGGCTACACCTTC
CASSIDVFVGYYGYTF
>TRBV9|TRBJ2-5|NA|NA
TGTGCCAGCAGCGTAGAGGGCAGCCAAGAGACCCAGTACTTC
CASSVEGSQETQYF
>TRBV5-5|TRBJ1-5|TRBD1|few
TGTGCCAGCAGCTGGGGGACAGATAATCAGCCCCAGCATTTT
CASSWGTDNQPQHF
>TRBV5-4|TRBJ1-1|TRBD1|NA
TGTGCCAGCACCAACAGGGGGCAGACGTCCCACACTGAAGCTTTCTTT
CASTNRGQTSHTEAFF
>TRBV7-8|TRBJ2-7|TRBD1|few
TGTGCCAGCAGCCACCGCAACCGGGACAGTTACGAGCAGTACTTC
CASSHRNRDSYEQYF
>TRBV13|TRBJ2-1|NA|once
TGTGCCAGCAGCCCCCGGGCCGCGGGGATAAACAATGAGCAGTTCTTC
CASSPRAAGINNEQFF
>TRBV7-3|TRBJ1-1|NA|few
TGTGCCAGCAGCTTAACGGGGCTCACTGAAGCTTTCTTT
CASSLTGLTEAFF
>TRBV4-1|TRBJ1-1|NA|NA
TGCGCCAGCAGCCAAATAGCCTCGGGCAGCCTCGACGCTGAAGCTTTCTTT
CASSQIASGSLDAEAFF
>TRBV25-1|TRBJ1-5|NA|NA
TGTGCCAGCAGTGAAGGCAGGGGTGTTCAGCCCCAGCATTTT
CASSEGRGVQPQHF
>TRBV28|TRBJ2-7|TRBD1|few
TGTGCCAGCAGTTCCCAGGGGGAGTCCTACGAGCAGTACTTC
CASSSQGESYEQYF
>TRBV21-1|TRBJ2-7|NA|few
TGTGCCAGCAGCTCGCCCCCGGGCTGGGAGCAGTACTTC
CASSSPPGWEQYF
>TRBV7-2|TRBJ2-2|TRBD1|NA
TGTGCCAGCAGCTTAGACTGGACAGGGGGTTCCACCGGGGAGCTGTTTTTT
CASSLDWTGGSTGELFF
>TRBV5-1|TRBJ2-3|NA|NA
TGCGCCAGCAGCTTGGCAGGGCGGAGGCGAGCAGATACGCAGTATTTT
CASSLAGRRRADTQYF
>TRBV2|TRBJ2-7|TRBD1|NA
TGTGCCAGCAGGACCAGACAGGGTCCCTACGAGCAGTACTTC
CASRTRQGPYEQYF
>TRBV7-2|TRBJ2-3|TRBD2|NA
TGTGCCAGCAGCTCCGGACTAGTCCCAGATACGCAGTATTTT
CASSSGLVPDTQYF
>TRBV4-3|TRBJ2-7|TRBD2|NA
TGCGCCAGCAGCCAAGATGCGGCTAGCGGTCCCTACGAGCAGTACTTC
CASSQDAASGPYEQYF
>TRBV4-2|TRBJ1-4|NA|NA
TGTGCCAGCAGCCAAGATTTTCCCGTAAAGGAAAAACTGTTTTTT
CASSQDFPVKEKLFF
>TRBV5-1|TRBJ2-7|TRBD2|NA
TGCGCCAGCAACCTAGGCGCGGGAGGGCCCTACGAGCAGTACTTC
CASNLGAGGPYEQYF
>TRBV6-1|TRBJ1-5|NA|NA
TGTGCCAGCAGTGAAGCAGGGTACGGCAATCAGCCCCAGCATTTT
CASSEAGYGNQPQHF
>TRBV6-5|TRBJ2-1|TRBD2|NA
TGTGCCAGCAGTTACGGCGGGGGAGGCCCCAAGGGTGAGCAGTTCTTC
CASSYGGGGPKGEQFF
>TRBV9|TRBJ2-5|TRBD1|NA
TGTGCCAGCAGCGGAACCGGGACAGCCAGGGAGACCCAGTACTTC
CASSGTGTARETQYF
>TRBV28|TRBJ2-5|TRBD1|NA
TGTGCCAGCAGTTTATCCGGACAGGGAAAGGGCGGGACCCAGTACTTC
CASSLSGQGKGGTQYF
>TRBV11-2|TRBJ2-7|NA|NA
TGTGCCAGCAGTCCAGGCTACGAGCAGTACTTC
CASSPGYEQYF
>TRBV7-9|TRBJ2-7|TRBD2|NA
TGTGCCAGCAGCAGGACTAGCGGGAGGGTCGAGCAGTACTTC
CASSRTSGRVEQYF
>TRBV7-7|TRBJ1-3|NA|few
TGTGCTAGCAGCCCGTCGGTAGCTGGAAACACCATATATTTT
CASSPSVAGNTIYF
>TRBV28|TRBJ1-5|NA|NA
TGTGCCAGCAGTTTACGGCCCCCTCAGCCCCAGCATTTT
CASSLRPPQPQHF
>TRBV27|TRBJ2-7|NA|NA
TGTGCCAGCAGTCAGACGGGGCGCTACGAGCAGTACTTC
CASSQTGRYEQYF
>TRBV5-1|TRBJ2-7|NA|NA
TGCGCCAGCAGCCAAAAAGACAGGTGGAGCTCCTACGAGCAGTACTTC
CASSQKDRWSSYEQYF
>TRBV6-5|TRBJ1-1|NA|NA
TGTGCCAGCACGTTGGACCTGATGACTGAAGCTTTCTTT
CASTLDLMTEAFF
>TRBV11-1|TRBJ2-5|NA|once
TGTGCCAGCAGCTTACACAGGGAAGAGACCCAGTACTTC
CASSLHREETQYF
>TRBV4-1|TRBJ2-5|TRBD2|once
TGCGCCAGCAGCCAACTACTAGCGGGAGTTGTGGAGACCCAGTACTTC
CASSQLLAGVVETQYF
>TRBV7-9|TRBJ2-3|TRBD2|NA
TGTGCCAGCAGCTCTAGCGGGAGCCCAGATACGCAGTATTTT
CASSSSGSPDTQYF